These 19 T cell receptor beta chains share one sample of origin, sequenced in a study of OX40 agonist ivuxolimab in advanced cancers. Only in-frame clones appear in the TCRdb table, and some are missing; sequencing was by immunoSEQ multiplex PCR. The data hold around 95,000 clones, with more than 85% observed a single time. This material consisted of CD4+ or CD8+ T cells sorted from blood, taken in a trial of the OX40 agonist ivuxolimab. Receptors originate from an adult with an advanced solid tumor such as melanoma, head and neck, liver or kidney cancer.

The rearrangement uses TRBV5-1 and TRBJ2-7, with 7 bases that match TRBD1. The CDR3 has 15 residues. The V gene's germline CDR1 is SGHRS and CDR2 YFSETQ. This CDR3 is CASSLDRQLAYEQYV. DNA of the CDR3: TGTGCCAGCAGCTTGGACAGGCAACTCGCCTACGAGCAGTACGTC.

V is TRBV30 and J is TRBJ2-5; TRBD1 matches 7 bases. J lost 5 bases, V lost 0 bases, and 9 bases had no gene match. The length of the CDR3 is 15 residues. CDR1 is GTSNPN and CDR2 is SVGIG in the germline V gene (reference sequence). This CDR3 reads CAWSVPGTELETQYF. The CDR3 DNA reads TGTGCCTGGAGTGTACCTGGGACAGAATTGGAGACCCAGTACTTC.

This chain joins TRBV7-2 and TRBJ2-2, with unresolved D. CDR3 size: 16 residues. Trimming removed 1 base from V and 0 bases from J, with 9 bases in between. Germline V gene lookup returns CDR1 SGHTA and CDR2 FQGNSA. CDR3 protein: CASSLVVRANTGELFF. CDR3 DNA: TGTGCCAGCAGCTTAGTAGTCCGGGCGAACACCGGGGAGCTGTTTTTT. The entire variable domain, with the rest obtained from reference TRBV7-2 and TRBJ2-2, is as follows: GAGVSQSPSNKVTEKGKDVELRCDPISGHTALYWYRQSLGQGLEFLIYFQGNSAPDKSGLPSDRFSAERTGGSVSTLTIQRTQQEDSAVYLCASSLVVRANTGELFFGEGSRLTVL.

This clone was detected only a few times. This chain uses TRBV7-8 with TRBJ1-5; no clear D. The germline gives CDR1 SGHVS, CDR2 FQNEAQ. Trimming took 5 bases from V and 7 from J, leaving 18 bases between them. CDR3 size: 15 residues. CDR3 in DNA: TGTGCCAGCAGCCCCCGCGGAGGGTTGGGACAGCCCCAGCATTTT. Residues: CASSPRGGLGQPQHF. The full variable domain, rest sourced from reference TRBV7-8 and TRBJ1-5, is GAGVSQSPRYKVAKRGQDVALRCDPISGHVSLFWYQQALGQGPEFLTYFQNEAQLDKSGLPSDRFFAERPEGSVSTLKIQRTQQEDSAVYLCASSPRGGLGQPQHFGDGTRLSIL.

V usage is TRBV29-1 and J usage is TRBJ2-1; 13 bases agree with TRBD2. The CDR3 is 13 amino acids. After removal of 7 bases from V and 10 bases from J, the junction contained 7 bases not matched to a gene. Germline V gene sequence: CDR1 SQVTM, CDR2 ANQGSEA. This chain's CDR3 is CSALTSGGREQFF. The CDR3, as DNA: TGCAGCGCCTTGACTAGCGGGGGGCGAGAGCAGTTCTTC.

This clone was recorded once. This rearrangement joins TRBV30 to TRBJ2-1; a possible D gene is TRBD2 (5 bases). The CDR3 covers 13 residues. Germline V gene sequence: CDR1 GTSNPN, CDR2 SVGIG (reference sequence). Deletions cut 1 base from V and 7 bases from J, with 11 bases between. In DNA form, the CDR3 reads TGTGCCTGGAGTGATTCCCGAGGGAATGAGCAGTTCTTC. The encoded protein is CAWSDSRGNEQFF.

The chain links TRBV28 to TRBJ2-1; 7 bases agree with TRBD1. V was clipped by 2 bases and J by 1 base; unmatched bases: 5. This CDR3 has 16 amino acids. Germline-derived CDR1 and CDR2 are MDHEN and SYDVKM. The CDR3 protein is CASSLLAGGSYNEQFF. CDR3 sequence (DNA): TGTGCCAGCAGTTTACTTGCAGGGGGATCCTACAATGAGCAGTTCTTC.

The chain joins TRBV30 to TRBJ2-2, with a possible D match to TRBD1 (6 bases). Germline CDR1 GTSNPN, CDR2 SVGIG (reference sequence). The CDR3 totals 13 residues. V was trimmed by 4 bases and J by 5 bases, leaving 11 bases between them. CDR3 in DNA: TGTGCCTGGATGGCAGGGGCGACCGGGGAGCTGTTTTTT. This gives the protein CAWMAGATGELFF.

This clone was detected only once. The chain couples TRBV11-3 to TRBJ2-5, with D perhaps TRBD1 or TRBD2 (5 bases each). CDR1 SGHNT and CDR2 YENEEA come from the germline V gene. The CDR3 is 14 residues long. V was clipped by 5 bases and J by 4 bases, with 14 bases between them. The DNA of the CDR3 is TGTGCCAGCAGCCTAGGTGGGGGATCAGAGACCCAGTACTTC. Its protein is CASSLGGGSETQYF. Filled out from reference TRBV11-3 and TRBJ2-5, the complete variable domain reads EAGVVQSPRYKIIEKKQPVAFWCNPISGHNTLYWYLQNLGQGPELLIRYENEEAVDDSQLPKDRFSAERLKGVDSTLKIQPAELGDSAVYLCASSLGGGSETQYFGPGTRLLVL.

V is TRBV28 and J is TRBJ2-5, with a tentative D call TRBD1 (6 bases). Per the germline V gene, CDR1 is MDHEN and CDR2 is SYDVKM. Deletions cut 6 bases from V and 0 bases from J, with 23 bases between. This CDR3 is built from 18 residues. CDR3 coding DNA: TGTGCCAGCAGCCCCTTTGGACTGGGGGCTAAGAACCAAGAGACCCAGTACTTC. Amino acids: CASSPFGLGAKNQETQYF.

This clone was observed a handful of times. The V gene is TRBV18, the J gene TRBJ1-5, with TRBD1 matching over 7 bases. The CDR3 consists of 15 residues. Losses at the gene ends were 6 bases for V and 1 base for J; bases not matched to a gene: 6. The V gene's germline CDR1 is KGHSH and CDR2 LQKENI. CDR3 DNA sequence: TGTGCCAGCTCTCCTCAACAGGGGAGCAATCAGCCCCAGCATTTT. Translating gives CASSPQQGSNQPQHF.

This chain uses TRBV5-1 with TRBJ1-1; TRBD1 matches at 7 bases. Germline V gene data show CDR1 as SGHRS and CDR2 as YFSETQ. The CDR3 contains 14 residues. J was trimmed by 3 bases and V by 4 bases; bases with no gene match: 6. CDR3 protein: CASSAQGRDTEAFF. As DNA, the CDR3 is TGCGCCAGCAGCGCACAGGGGAGGGACACTGAAGCTTTCTTT.

This clone has only a few counts. The chain couples TRBV2 to TRBJ1-2, with TRBD1 as a possible D gene (5 bases). Germline V gene lookup returns CDR1 SNHLY and CDR2 FYNNEI. V was pared by 1 base and J by 7 bases, with 19 bases between. The CDR3 covers 16 residues. The CDR3 sequence is CASSEVGGRDRSGYTF. CDR3 in DNA: TGTGCCAGCAGTGAAGTGGGGGGGAGGGATCGGAGTGGCTACACCTTC. Filled out from reference TRBV2 and TRBJ1-2, the complete variable domain reads EPEVTQTPSHQVTQMGQEVILRCVPISNHLYFYWYRQILGQKVEFLVSFYNNEISEKSEIFDDQFSVERPDGSNFTLKIRSTKLEDSAMYFCASSEVGGRDRSGYTFGSGTRLTVV.

This chain uses TRBV18 with TRBJ2-3; 7 bases line up with TRBD2. The germline gives CDR1 KGHSH, CDR2 LQKENI. The junction had 6 bases not matched to a gene; V was cut back by 3 bases and J by 0 bases. CDR3 length: 16 amino acids. The DNA of the CDR3 is TGTGCCAGCTCACCCTCTCGACTAGCTAGCACAGATACGCAGTATTTT. It codes for CASSPSRLASTDTQYF.

The V and J genes are TRBV5-1 and TRBJ1-1; D remains ambiguous. CDR1 is SGHRS and CDR2 is YFSETQ in the germline V gene. This CDR3 spans 13 amino acids. Deletions cut 0 bases from V and 11 bases from J, with 14 bases between. CDR3 region: CASSLVPSSGAFF. The CDR3 nucleotides read TGCGCCAGCAGCTTGGTGCCCTCCTCGGGGGCTTTCTTT.

The V call is TRBV6-5, the J call TRBJ2-5; 8 bases match TRBD2. V was pared by 4 bases and J by 3 bases, with 10 bases of the junction left unmatched. This CDR3 comprises 16 residues. Germline V gives CDR1 MNHEY, CDR2 SVGAGI. Here the CDR3 reads CASSSAGVELKETQYF. The CDR3 region has the DNA TGTGCCAGCAGTTCAGCGGGAGTAGAGTTAAAAGAGACCCAGTACTTC.

The chain combines TRBV15 with TRBJ2-1; the match to TRBD2 covers 9 bases. The CDR3 extends over 13 amino acids. Looked up from germline, CDR1 is LNHNV and CDR2 is YYDKDF (reference sequence). With V trimmed by 5 bases and J by 12 bases, 8 bases remained unmatched. CDR3 amino acids: CATSGAGGVMQFF. The CDR3 bases are TGTGCCACCAGCGGAGCGGGAGGTGTGATGCAGTTCTTC.

J is TRBJ1-2 and V is TRBV28; tentatively, D is TRBD1 (5 bases). Trimming removed 6 bases from V and 4 bases from J, with 15 bases in between. The CDR3 extends over 14 amino acids. Germline values: CDR1 MDHEN, CDR2 SYDVKM. CDR3 protein: CASRVPLGPYGYTF. CDR3 nucleotides: TGTGCCAGCAGAGTTCCTCTGGGGCCCTATGGCTACACCTTC.

The chain uses TRBV6-6 and TRBJ2-1, with 8 bases fitting TRBD2. The junction had 12 bases not matched to a gene; V was cut back by 5 bases and J by 9 bases. This CDR3 contains 15 residues. Germline V CDR1 and CDR2: MNHNY, SVGAGI (reference sequence). CDR3 DNA sequence: TGTGCCAGCAGTGGATACGGGAGGGCCGCGGGTGAGCAGTTCTTC. Translating it yields CASSGYGRAAGEQFF.